This T cell receptor (beta chain) was sequenced during a study of shared clonotypes between healthy human individuals. Sequencing was performed with immunoSEQ multiplex PCR; in TCRdb, only in-frame clones are kept and a portion is missing. The sample includes about 1.1 million clones, roughly 77% of them seen just once. The germline CDR1 and CDR2 sequences are SGHTA and FQGTGA. The length of the CDR3 is 16 residues. After removal of 5 bases from V and 6 bases from J, the junction contained 13 bases not matched to a gene. This chain connects TRBV7-3 to TRBJ2-3, with TRBD2 matching over 8 bases. The source of this sequence is a man between 18 and 35 years old in good health. Some clones in this sample may be carry-over from other donors' samples. The sequenced sample was memory CD4+ T cells from PBMCs. Subset in this sample: CD45RA-negative fraction. The CDR3 DNA reads TGTGCCAGCAGCCCCGGACTAGCTTCACTTGGGGATACGCAGTATTTT. Protein: CASSPGLASLGDTQYF.